These T cell receptor beta chains were read from a single sample in a study of patients and donors after allogeneic stem cell transplantation. TCRdb re-analysed the RT-PCR reads in MiXCR, keeping a single row per CDR3 protein. The sample yields about 31,000 distinct CDR3 sequences, nearly 7% seen once. Sequenced: blood, either unsorted or a sorted T cell fraction (not recorded which). These receptors came from a human donor who was either an allogeneic HSCT recipient or a stem cell or donor lymphocyte infusion donor (not recorded which). It is not recorded whose cells these are; they may come from a transplant donor. CDR3s include the opening cysteine and the closing phenylalanine or tryptophan. D genes are given only for firm matches.

J gene: TRBJ2-3
D gene: .
V gene: TRBV4-3
CDR3 protein: CASSQDLGGADTDTQYF

J gene: TRBJ1-5
D gene: .
V gene: TRBV10-2
CDR3 protein: CASTTGLNQPQHF

J gene: TRBJ2-7
D gene: .
V gene: TRBV6-5
CDR3 protein: CASISPFSPYEQYF

J gene: TRBJ2-7
D gene: TRBD2
V gene: TRBV6-6
CDR3 protein: CASSYSKGLAASYEQYF

J gene: TRBJ1-6
D gene: .
V gene: TRBV28
CDR3 protein: CASSPGETSPLHF

J gene: TRBJ2-7
D gene: TRBD2
V gene: TRBV27
CDR3 protein: CASSLLAGATYEQYF

J gene: TRBJ2-1
D gene: TRBD2
V gene: TRBV29-1
CDR3 protein: CSVELPREGEQFF

J gene: TRBJ1-5
D gene: .
V gene: TRBV7-8
CDR3 protein: CASSLFAGGSNQPQHF

J gene: TRBJ2-1
D gene: TRBD2
V gene: TRBV2
CDR3 protein: CASTGSSGAYNEQFF

J gene: TRBJ2-7
D gene: .
V gene: TRBV7-9
CDR3 protein: CASSLGTYEQYF

J gene: TRBJ2-7
D gene: .
V gene: TRBV12-3/TRBV12-4
CDR3 protein: CASRDQVREQYF

J gene: TRBJ2-3
D gene: .
V gene: TRBV4-2
CDR3 protein: CASSQKGDTQYF

J gene: TRBJ1-1
D gene: .
V gene: TRBV18
CDR3 protein: CASSPQGFTEAFF

J gene: TRBJ1-3
D gene: TRBD1
V gene: TRBV5-6
CDR3 protein: CASSRDSAGNTIYF

J gene: TRBJ2-7
D gene: TRBD1
V gene: TRBV28
CDR3 protein: CASSFSPGTAYEQYF

J gene: TRBJ1-1
D gene: TRBD1
V gene: TRBV6-6
CDR3 protein: CASRWSTGGIVEAFF

J gene: TRBJ2-1
D gene: TRBD2
V gene: TRBV6-5
CDR3 protein: CASSLSSGRFNEQFF

J gene: TRBJ1-5
D gene: TRBD1
V gene: TRBV7-2
CDR3 protein: CASSLQGAGGGAQHF

J gene: TRBJ2-7
D gene: TRBD1
V gene: TRBV4-2
CDR3 protein: CASSQDQGETYEQYF

J gene: TRBJ2-2
D gene: .
V gene: TRBV15
CDR3 protein: CATSRGVTGELFF

J gene: TRBJ1-2
D gene: .
V gene: TRBV24-1
CDR3 protein: CATATDNYGYTF

J gene: TRBJ2-1
D gene: .
V gene: TRBV18
CDR3 protein: CASKRDGSDVLGHNEQFF

J gene: TRBJ2-1
D gene: TRBD2
V gene: TRBV3-1
CDR3 protein: CASSVSGRYNEQFF

J gene: TRBJ2-2
D gene: TRBD2
V gene: TRBV12-5
CDR3 protein: CASGLVRSSGSTGELFF

J gene: TRBJ2-5
D gene: TRBD1
V gene: TRBV9
CDR3 protein: CASSEQQGAYETHYF

J gene: TRBJ1-2
D gene: .
V gene: TRBV20-1
CDR3 protein: CSARLGSYGYTF

J gene: TRBJ2-1
D gene: .
V gene: TRBV29-1
CDR3 protein: CSVEGLNEQFF

J gene: TRBJ2-7
D gene: .
V gene: TRBV28
CDR3 protein: CASIPARAGLIEQYF

J gene: TRBJ2-7
D gene: TRBD1
V gene: TRBV20-1
CDR3 protein: CSATDRDYEQYF

J gene: TRBJ2-1
D gene: TRBD2
V gene: TRBV18
CDR3 protein: CASSSTSGRTYNEQFF